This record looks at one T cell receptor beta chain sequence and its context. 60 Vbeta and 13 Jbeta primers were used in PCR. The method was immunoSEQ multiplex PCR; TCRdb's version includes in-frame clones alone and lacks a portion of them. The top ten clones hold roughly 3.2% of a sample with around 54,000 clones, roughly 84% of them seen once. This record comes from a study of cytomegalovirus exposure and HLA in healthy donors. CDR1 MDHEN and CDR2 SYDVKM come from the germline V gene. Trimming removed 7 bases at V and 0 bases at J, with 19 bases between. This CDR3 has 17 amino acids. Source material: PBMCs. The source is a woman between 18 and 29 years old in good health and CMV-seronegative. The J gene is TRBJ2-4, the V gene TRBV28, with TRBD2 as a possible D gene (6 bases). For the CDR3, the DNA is TGTGCCAGCACTAGAGGTTGGGGGGATCCAGCCAAAAACATTCAGTACTTC. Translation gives CASTRGWGDPAKNIQYF. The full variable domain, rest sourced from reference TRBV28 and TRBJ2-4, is DVKVTQSSRYLVKRTGEKVFLECVQDMDHENMFWYRQDPGLGLRLIYFSYDVKMKEKGDIPEGYSVSREKKERFSLILESASTNQTSMYLCASTRGWGDPAKNIQYFGAGTRLSVL.